The T cell receptor beta chain under discussion was sequenced for a study of OX40 agonist ivuxolimab in advanced cancers. Concerning the study at large: Ivuxolimab was a fully human IgG2 agonistic monoclonal antibody targeting the costimulatory receptor OX40 (CD134). Three dose-escalation patients achieved partial responses, one with hepatocellular carcinoma and two with cutaneous melanoma. The purpose of peripheral TCRbeta sequencing was to test whether ivuxolimab changed TCR sequence diversity and led to clonal T-cell expansion. Intravenous ivuxolimab was administered to patients every 2 weeks at six dose levels: 0.01, 0.1, 0.3, 1.5, 3 and 10 mg/kg. Patients were allowed to have had prior anti-PD-1, anti-PD-L1 or anti-CTLA-4 therapy, and less than 45% of the dose-escalation patients had previously received checkpoint inhibitors. In the dose-escalation cohort, about four fifths of patients were male, and the mean age was roughly 56 years with a range of about 23 to 79. Among the roughly 50 dose-escalation patients, 19 had hepatocellular carcinoma, roughly 15 melanoma, 9 renal cell carcinoma and 9 head and neck cancer. The monotherapy dose-escalation portion (N ≈ 57 patients) of the phase I ivuxolimab trial is reported in the paper. What the work shows at the level of the full study, not this receptor alone: Low levels of normalized T-cell clonal expansion were also seen in some nonresponding patients. After ivuxolimab, CD8+ T cells had more expanded clones than CD4+ T cells on average. Which antigens the clonally expanded peripheral T cells were specific for was not determined. Clonal expansion of both CD4+ and CD8+ blood T cells was observed from baseline to week 6 at doses 0.1 to 3.0 mg/kg. In partial responders in the 0.1-3.0 mg/kg groups, normalized peripheral clonal expansion was found to be among the lowest, especially among CD8+ T cells.

This clone was picked up a small number of times. It has no known antigen specificity. No quality values exist for individual bases; no much larger clone is one base distant. Trimming takes 4 bases from V and 5 bases from J, and the germline ends sit 14 bases apart. The CDR3 spans 14 residues, from the cysteine through the phenylalanine. The sequence is cut down to CDR3 DNA, 42 bases in frame from base 1. CDR1 MGHRA and CDR2 YSYEKL are derived from the germline V gene. Patients with autoimmune disease history or receiving systemic immunosuppression were excluded from the trial. Peripheral blood for TCR sequencing was drawn from every dose cohort at baseline, at cycle 4 day 1 and at cycle 7 day 1. The samples were taken from a phase I, first-in-human, multicenter, open-label dose-escalation trial of ivuxolimab. Adults with locally advanced or metastatic head and neck squamous cell, hepatocellular, melanoma or renal cell carcinoma were enrolled in the trial. Before TCR sequencing, CD4+ and CD8+ T cells were separately sorted from peripheral blood.

Genomic DNA was isolated from the sorted cells so that the TCRbeta CDR3 region could be sequenced. The immunoSEQ Assay was used to sequence the TCRbeta CDR3 regions. The source is immuneACCESS, and TCRdb retained only in-frame sequences with V and J called. Part of the clones is not carried over; for the studies checked, unresolved V genes explain less than half of this, and the remainder is unexplained. The sample profile shows 66,000 or so clones; 60% to 80% of them were found once. The ten largest clones add up to 1.6% of the sample. The sequence is built from TRBV4-1 and TRBJ2-5; the best D guess is TRBD1, with 5 bases matching. This specimen was CD4+ or CD8+ T cells sorted from blood, taken in a trial of the OX40 agonist ivuxolimab. This TCR was sampled from an adult with an advanced solid tumor such as melanoma, head and neck, liver or kidney cancer. The CDR3 protein sequence reads: CASSPSSGQETQYF. At the DNA level, the sequence is TGCGCCAGCAGCCCCAGCTCAGGGCAGGAGACCCAGTACTTC.